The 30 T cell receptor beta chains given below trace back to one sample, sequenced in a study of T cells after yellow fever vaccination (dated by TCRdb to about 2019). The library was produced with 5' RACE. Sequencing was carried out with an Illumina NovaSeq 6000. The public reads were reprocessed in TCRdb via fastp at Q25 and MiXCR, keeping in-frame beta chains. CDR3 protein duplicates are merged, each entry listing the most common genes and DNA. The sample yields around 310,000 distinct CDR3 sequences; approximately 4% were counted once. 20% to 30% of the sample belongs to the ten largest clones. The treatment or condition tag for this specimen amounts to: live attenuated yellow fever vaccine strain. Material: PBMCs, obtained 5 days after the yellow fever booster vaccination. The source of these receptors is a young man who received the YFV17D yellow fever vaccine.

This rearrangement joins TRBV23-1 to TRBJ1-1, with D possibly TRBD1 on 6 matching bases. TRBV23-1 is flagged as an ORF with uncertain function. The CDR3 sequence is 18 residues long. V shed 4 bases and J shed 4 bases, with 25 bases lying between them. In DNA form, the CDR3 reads TGCGCCAGCAGTCGGGGAGCTCGGGGGCGGCTCAAGGGCACTGAAGCTTTCTTT. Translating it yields CASSRGARGRLKGTEAFF.

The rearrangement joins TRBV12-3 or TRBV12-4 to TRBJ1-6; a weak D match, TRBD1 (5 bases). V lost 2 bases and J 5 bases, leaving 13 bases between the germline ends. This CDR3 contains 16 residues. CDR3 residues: CASSLRGVGDNSPLHF. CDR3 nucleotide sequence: TGTGCCAGCAGTTTAAGGGGCGTGGGGGATAATTCACCCCTCCACTTT.

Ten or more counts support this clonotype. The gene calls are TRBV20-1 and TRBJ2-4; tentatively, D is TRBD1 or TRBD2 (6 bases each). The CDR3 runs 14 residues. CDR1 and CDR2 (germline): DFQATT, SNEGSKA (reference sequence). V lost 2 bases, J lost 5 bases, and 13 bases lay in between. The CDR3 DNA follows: TGCAGTGCTAGACCCCCGGGGGCCGAAAACATTCAGTACTTC. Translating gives CSARPPGAENIQYF.

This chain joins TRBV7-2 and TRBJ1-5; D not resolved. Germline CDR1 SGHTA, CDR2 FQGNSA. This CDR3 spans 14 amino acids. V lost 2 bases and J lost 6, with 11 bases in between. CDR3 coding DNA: TGTGCCAGCAGCTTACTCCAGGCTGGTCAGCCCCAGCATTTT. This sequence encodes CASSLLQAGQPQHF.

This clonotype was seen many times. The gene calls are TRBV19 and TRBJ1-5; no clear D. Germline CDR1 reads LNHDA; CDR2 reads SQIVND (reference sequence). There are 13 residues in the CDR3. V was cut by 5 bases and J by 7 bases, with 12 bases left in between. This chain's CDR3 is CASSDGVRQPQHF. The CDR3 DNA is TGTGCCAGTAGTGACGGGGTGAGACAGCCCCAGCATTTT.

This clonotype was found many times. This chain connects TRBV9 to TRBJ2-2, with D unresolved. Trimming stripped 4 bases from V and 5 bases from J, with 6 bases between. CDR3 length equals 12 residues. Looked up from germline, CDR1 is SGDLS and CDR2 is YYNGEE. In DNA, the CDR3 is TGTGCCAGCAGCTTCCTTACCGGGGAGCTGTTTTTT. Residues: CASSFLTGELFF.

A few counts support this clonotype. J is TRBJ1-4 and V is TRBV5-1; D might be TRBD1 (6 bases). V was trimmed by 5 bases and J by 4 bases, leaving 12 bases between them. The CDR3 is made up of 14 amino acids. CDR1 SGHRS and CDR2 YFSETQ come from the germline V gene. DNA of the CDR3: TGCGCCAGCAGGCAGGGGAAGGTTAATGAAAAACTGTTTTTT. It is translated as CASRQGKVNEKLFF.

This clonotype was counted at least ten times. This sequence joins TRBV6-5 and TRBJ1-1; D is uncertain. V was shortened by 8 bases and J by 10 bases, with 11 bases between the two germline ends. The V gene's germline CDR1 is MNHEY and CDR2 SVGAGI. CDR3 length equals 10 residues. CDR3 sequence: CASRRRSAFF. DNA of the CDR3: TGTGCCAGCCGGAGACGCTCAGCTTTCTTT.

CDR3 in amino acids: CASRQAGTALEAFF. DNA for the CDR3: TGTGCCAGCAGGCAAGCGGGGACAGCCCTTGAAGCTTTCTTT. The V and J genes are TRBV6-2 or TRBV6-3 and TRBJ1-1, with 7 bases identical to TRBD1. The length of the CDR3 is 14 residues. The germline V gene encodes CDR1 MNHEY and CDR2 SVGEGT. J gave up 7 bases and V 6 bases, and 11 bases lay outside the gene matches.

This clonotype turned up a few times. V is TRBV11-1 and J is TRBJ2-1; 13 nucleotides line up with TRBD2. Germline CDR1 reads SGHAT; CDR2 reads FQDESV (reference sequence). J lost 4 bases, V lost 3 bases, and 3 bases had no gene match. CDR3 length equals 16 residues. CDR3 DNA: TGTGCCAGCAGCTTTGGGGGACTAGCGGGGTACAATGAGCAGTTCTTC. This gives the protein CASSFGGLAGYNEQFF. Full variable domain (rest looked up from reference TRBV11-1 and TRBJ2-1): EAEVAQSPRYKITEKSQAVAFWCDPISGHATLYWYRQILGQGPELLVQFQDESVVDDSQLPKDRFSAERLKGVDSTLKIQPAELGDSAMYLCASSFGGLAGYNEQFFGPGTRLTVL.

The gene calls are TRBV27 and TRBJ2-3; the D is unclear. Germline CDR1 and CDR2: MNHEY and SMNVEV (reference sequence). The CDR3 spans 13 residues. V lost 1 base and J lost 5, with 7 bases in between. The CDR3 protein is CASSLFLGDTQYF. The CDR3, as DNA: TGTGCCAGCAGTTTATTCCTGGGAGATACGCAGTATTTT.

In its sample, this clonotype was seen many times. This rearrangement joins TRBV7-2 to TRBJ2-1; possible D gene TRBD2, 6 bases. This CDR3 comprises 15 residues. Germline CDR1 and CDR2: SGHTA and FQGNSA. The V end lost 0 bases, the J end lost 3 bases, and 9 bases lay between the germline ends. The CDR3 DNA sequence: TGTGCCAGCAGCTTAGCGGGGGGAGACTACAATGAGCAGTTCTTC. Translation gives CASSLAGGDYNEQFF.

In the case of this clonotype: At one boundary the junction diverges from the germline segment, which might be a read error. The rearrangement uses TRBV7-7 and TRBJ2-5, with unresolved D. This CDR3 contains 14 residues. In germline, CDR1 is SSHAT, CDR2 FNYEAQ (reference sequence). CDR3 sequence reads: CASSLHAYQETQYF. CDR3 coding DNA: TGTGCTAGCAGCTTGCACGCGTACCAAGAGACCCAGTACTTC.

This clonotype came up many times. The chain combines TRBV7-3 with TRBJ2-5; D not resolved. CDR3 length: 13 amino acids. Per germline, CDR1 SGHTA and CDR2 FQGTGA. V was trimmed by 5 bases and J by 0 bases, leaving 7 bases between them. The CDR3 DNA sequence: TGTGCCAGCAGCCGGCAGTACCAAGAGACCCAGTACTTC. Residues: CASSRQYQETQYF. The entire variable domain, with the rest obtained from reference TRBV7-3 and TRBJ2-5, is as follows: GAGVSQTPSNKVTEKGKYVELRCDPISGHTALYWYRQSLGQGPEFLIYFQGTGAADDSGLPNDRFFAVRPEGSVSTLKIQRTERGDSAVYLCASSRQYQETQYFGPGTRLLVL.

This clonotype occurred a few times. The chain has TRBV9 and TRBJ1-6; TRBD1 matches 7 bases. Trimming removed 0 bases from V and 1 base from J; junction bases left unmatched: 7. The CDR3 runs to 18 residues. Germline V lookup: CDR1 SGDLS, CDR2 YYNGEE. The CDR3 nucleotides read TGTGCCAGCAGCGTAGGATCACAGGGGAGATCCTATAATTCACCCCTCCACTTT. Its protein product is CASSVGSQGRSYNSPLHF.

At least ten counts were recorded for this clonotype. The CDR3 spells CASSFRPVVDTQYF. CDR3 nucleotides: TGTGCCAGCAGCTTTAGACCCGTTGTGGATACGCAGTATTTT. This chain uses TRBV7-6 with TRBJ2-3; no reliable D call. Germline assignment: CDR1 SGHVS and CDR2 FNYEAQ. CDR3 size: 14 residues. Trimming shortened V by 3 bases and J by 6 bases, and 13 bases separated the two germline ends.

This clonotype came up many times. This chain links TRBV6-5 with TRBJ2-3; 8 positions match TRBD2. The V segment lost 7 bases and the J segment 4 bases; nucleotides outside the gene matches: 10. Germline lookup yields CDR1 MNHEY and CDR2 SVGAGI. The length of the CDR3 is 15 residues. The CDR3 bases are TGTGCCAGCACCCCGTTCGGGGGGGCCGCAGATACGCAGTATTTT. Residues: CASTPFGGAADTQYF.

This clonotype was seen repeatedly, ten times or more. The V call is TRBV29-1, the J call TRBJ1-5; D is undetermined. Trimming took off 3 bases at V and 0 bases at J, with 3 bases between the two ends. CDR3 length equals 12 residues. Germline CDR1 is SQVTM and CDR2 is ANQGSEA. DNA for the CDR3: TGCAGCGTTGAGGATAGCAATCAGCCCCAGCATTTT. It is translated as CSVEDSNQPQHF.

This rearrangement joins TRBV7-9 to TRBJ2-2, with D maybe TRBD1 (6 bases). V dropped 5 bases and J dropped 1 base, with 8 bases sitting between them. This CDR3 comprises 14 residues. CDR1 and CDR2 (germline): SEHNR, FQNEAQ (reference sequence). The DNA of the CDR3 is TGTGCCAGCAGCAGGACAGAGAACACCGGGGAGCTGTTTTTT. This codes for CASSRTENTGELFF.

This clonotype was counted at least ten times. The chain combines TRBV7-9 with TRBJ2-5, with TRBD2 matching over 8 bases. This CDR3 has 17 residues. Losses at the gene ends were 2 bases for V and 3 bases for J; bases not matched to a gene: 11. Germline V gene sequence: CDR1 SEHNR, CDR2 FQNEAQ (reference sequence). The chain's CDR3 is CASSLRTGGRLEETQYF. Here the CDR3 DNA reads TGTGCCAGCAGCTTACGCACGGGGGGGCGCTTGGAAGAGACCCAGTACTTC. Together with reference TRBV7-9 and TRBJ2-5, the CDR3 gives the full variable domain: DTGVSQNPRHKITKRGQNVTFRCDPISEHNRLYWYRQTLGQGPEFLTYFQNEAQLEKSRLLSDRFSAERPKGSFSTLEIQRTEQGDSAMYLCASSLRTGGRLEETQYFGPGTRLLVL.

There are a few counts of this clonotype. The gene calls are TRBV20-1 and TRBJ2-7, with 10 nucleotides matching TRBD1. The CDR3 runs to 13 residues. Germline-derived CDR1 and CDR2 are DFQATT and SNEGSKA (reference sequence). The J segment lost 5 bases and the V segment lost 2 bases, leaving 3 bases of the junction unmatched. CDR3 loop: CSARWGQGNEQYF. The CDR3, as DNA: TGCAGTGCTAGATGGGGACAGGGGAACGAGCAGTACTTC.

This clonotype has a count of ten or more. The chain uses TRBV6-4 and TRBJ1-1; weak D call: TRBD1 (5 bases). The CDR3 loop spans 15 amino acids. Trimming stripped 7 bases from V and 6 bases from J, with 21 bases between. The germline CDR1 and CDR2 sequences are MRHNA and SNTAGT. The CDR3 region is CASKAQEEGAAEAFF. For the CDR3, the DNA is TGTGCCAGCAAAGCACAGGAGGAAGGGGCCGCTGAAGCTTTCTTT.

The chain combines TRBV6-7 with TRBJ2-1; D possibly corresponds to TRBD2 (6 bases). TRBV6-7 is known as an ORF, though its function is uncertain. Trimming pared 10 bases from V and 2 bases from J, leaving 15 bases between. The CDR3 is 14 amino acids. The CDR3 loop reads CAISAGGPYNEQFF. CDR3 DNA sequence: TGTGCCATCTCCGCCGGGGGACCCTACAATGAGCAGTTCTTC.

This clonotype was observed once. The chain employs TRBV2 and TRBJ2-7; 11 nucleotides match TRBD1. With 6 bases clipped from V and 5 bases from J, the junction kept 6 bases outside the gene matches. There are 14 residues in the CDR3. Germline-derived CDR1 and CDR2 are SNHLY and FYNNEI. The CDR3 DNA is TGTGCCAGCAGCTGGACAGGGGGCCGGGACGAGCAGTACTTC. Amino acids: CASSWTGGRDEQYF.

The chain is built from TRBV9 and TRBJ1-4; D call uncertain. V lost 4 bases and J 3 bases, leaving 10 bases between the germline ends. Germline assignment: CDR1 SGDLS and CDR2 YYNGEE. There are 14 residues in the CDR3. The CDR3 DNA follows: TGTGCCAGCAGCTTATCGGGGTCTAATGAAAAACTGTTTTTT. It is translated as CASSLSGSNEKLFF. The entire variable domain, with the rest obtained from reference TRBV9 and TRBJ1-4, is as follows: DSGVTQTPKHLITATGQRVTLRCSPRSGDLSVYWYQQSLDQGLQFLIQYYNGEERAKGNILERFSAQQFPDLHSELNLSSLELGDSALYFCASSLSGSNEKLFFGSGTQLSVL.

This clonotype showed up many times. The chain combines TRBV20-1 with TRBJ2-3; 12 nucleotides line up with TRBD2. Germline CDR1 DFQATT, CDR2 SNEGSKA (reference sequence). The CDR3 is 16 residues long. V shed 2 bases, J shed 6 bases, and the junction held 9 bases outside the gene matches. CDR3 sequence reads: CSARLSSGGATDTQYF. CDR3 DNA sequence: TGCAGTGCTAGACTGTCTAGCGGGGGGGCCACGGATACGCAGTATTTT.

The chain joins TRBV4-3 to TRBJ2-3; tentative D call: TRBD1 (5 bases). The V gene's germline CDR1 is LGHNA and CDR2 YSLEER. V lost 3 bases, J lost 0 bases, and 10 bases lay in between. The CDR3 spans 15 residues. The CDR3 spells CASSQRTTSTDTQYF. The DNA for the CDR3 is TGCGCCAGCAGCCAGAGGACAACTAGCACAGATACGCAGTATTTT.

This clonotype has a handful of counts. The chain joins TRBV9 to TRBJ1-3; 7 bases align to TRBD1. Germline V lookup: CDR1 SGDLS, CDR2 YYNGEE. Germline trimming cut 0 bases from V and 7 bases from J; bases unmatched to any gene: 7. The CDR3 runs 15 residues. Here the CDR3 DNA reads TGTGCCAGCAGCGTAGACTCCAGGGGGACGAACACCATATATTTT. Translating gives CASSVDSRGTNTIYF.

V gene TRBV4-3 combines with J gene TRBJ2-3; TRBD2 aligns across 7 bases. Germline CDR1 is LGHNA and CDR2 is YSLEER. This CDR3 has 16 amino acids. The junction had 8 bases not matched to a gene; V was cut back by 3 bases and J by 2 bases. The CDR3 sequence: CASSQVRGDPTDTQYF. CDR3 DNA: TGCGCCAGCAGCCAGGTCCGGGGGGACCCCACAGATACGCAGTATTTT.

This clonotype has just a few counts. In DNA, the CDR3 is TGTGCCAGCCAGGGTGCCTACGAGCAGTACGTC. It translates to CASQGAYEQYV. The V gene is TRBV28, the J gene TRBJ2-7; TRBD1 might be the D (5 bases). V was pared by 8 bases and J by 2 bases, with 7 bases between. This CDR3 has 11 residues. Germline loops: CDR1 MDHEN, CDR2 SYDVKM.